Described below is a single TCR beta chain sequence and its context. This CDR3 region has 16 residues. Germline assignment: CDR1 SGHVS and CDR2 FQNEAQ. V gave up 3 bases and J gave up 4 bases; unmatched junction bases: 6. A TCRbeta library incorporating unique molecular identifiers was prepared. TCRdb used MiXCR to reprocess the PCR reads, holding one entry per CDR3 protein. This table holds about 440,000 distinct CDR3 sequences, approximately 41% found once. This entry comes from a study of T-cell reconstitution after alpha-beta-depleted transplantation in children. The TCR originated in a girl aged 2-15 years with aplastic anemia, due to receive a stem cell transplant. The sample was PBMCs, taken before TCRalphabeta/CD19-depleted stem cell transplant. The J gene is TRBJ1-3, the V gene TRBV7-8; 10 bases line up with TRBD1. The CDR3 nucleotides read TGTGCCAGCAGCTTGGAGACAGGGGGCAGAGGAAACACCATATATTTT. Translated, it gives CASSLETGGRGNTIYF.